Presented here are 23 T cell receptor beta chains from one specimen sequenced in a study of response to subunit inactivated influenza vaccine. Via MiXCR, TCRdb re-called the RT-PCR reads, giving one row per CDR3 protein. This table has more than 200,000 distinct CDR3 sequences, about 12% appearing once. The material was non-naive T cells sorted from PBMCs, obtained less than 15 days before vaccination. The source of these receptors is a man aged 45-65 years who received an inactivated influenza vaccine.

In regard to this clonotype: Possible read error: a much larger clone is one base away. The rearrangement links TRBV5-1 to TRBJ2-1; tentative D call: TRBD1 (6 bases). The CDR3 covers 13 residues. V gave up 4 bases and J gave up 12 bases, with 17 bases separating them. CDR1 is SGHRS, CDR2 YFSETQ, per germline. CDR3 in amino acids: CASSLLQGGGQFF. Here the CDR3 DNA reads TGCGCCAGCAGCCTACTCCAAGGGGGTGGGCAGTTCTTC.

V usage is TRBV20-1 and J usage is TRBJ2-7; 12 bases agree with TRBD1. The V gene end was trimmed by 6 bases and the J gene end by 4 bases; junction bases not matched to a gene: 4. Germline-derived CDR1 and CDR2 are DFQATT and SNEGSKA (reference sequence). The CDR3 totals 13 residues. CDR3 DNA sequence: TGCAGTGCAGGGACAGGGGGCGCATACGAGCAGTACTTC. It specifies CSAGTGGAYEQYF.

This clonotype has ten or more counts. This chain joins TRBV29-1 and TRBJ2-7, with 8 positions matching TRBD1. CDR1 SQVTM and CDR2 ANQGSEA come from the germline V gene. The CDR3 length is 15 residues. With 1 base clipped from V and 2 bases from J, the junction kept 7 bases outside the gene matches. Here the CDR3 reads CSVEATGTGTYEQYF. The CDR3 nucleotides are TGCAGCGTTGAAGCGACCGGGACAGGTACCTACGAGCAGTACTTC.

This clonotype came up a few times. The genes are TRBV3-1 and TRBJ1-2; D not certain. This CDR3 has 12 residues. Trimming took 4 bases from V and 8 from J, leaving 11 bases between them. Germline V CDR1 and CDR2: LGHDT, YNNKEL (reference sequence). The CDR3 region is CASSRGLSGYTF. The CDR3 coding sequence is TGTGCCAGCAGCCGCGGACTCAGCGGCTACACCTTC. The whole variable domain, filled in from reference TRBV3-1 and TRBJ1-2, reads DTAVSQTPKYLVTQMGNDKSIKCEQNLGHDTMYWYKQDSKKFLKIMFSYNNKELIINETVPNRFSPKSPDKAHLNLHINSLELGDSAVYFCASSRGLSGYTFGSGTRLTVV.

This clonotype was detected many times. The chain carries TRBV29-1 and TRBJ2-5; 7 positions agree with TRBD2. The length of the CDR3 is 14 residues. Per germline, CDR1 SQVTM and CDR2 ANQGSEA. Here the CDR3 reads CSAFAGEQQETQYF. CDR3 DNA sequence: TGCAGTGCCTTTGCGGGAGAACAACAAGAGACCCAGTACTTC.

This clonotype showed up just a few times. The chain links TRBV6-6 to TRBJ2-7, with 7 bases fitting TRBD1. V lost 6 bases and J lost 3; bases outside the gene matches: 5. The CDR3 sequence is 13 residues long. Germline loops: CDR1 MNHNY, CDR2 SVGAGI (reference sequence). CDR3 DNA sequence: TGTGCCAGCAGGATCCAGGGGGTCTACGAGCAGTACTTC. Amino acid sequence: CASRIQGVYEQYF.

Concerning this clonotype: This may come from a read error, since a much larger clone is one base off. The V and J genes are TRBV3-1 and TRBJ1-5; D not certain. This CDR3 contains 16 residues. Per the germline V gene, CDR1 is LGHDT and CDR2 is YNNKEL (reference sequence). CDR3: CASSQGGRARNHPQHF. The CDR3 bases are TGTGCCAGCAGCCAAGGAGGCAGAGCAAGGAATCATCCCCAGCATTTT.

This clonotype was observed a handful of times. V usage is TRBV29-1 and J usage is TRBJ2-3; the match to TRBD1 covers 9 bases. The germline V gene encodes CDR1 SQVTM and CDR2 ANQGSEA. After removal of 4 bases from V and 4 bases from J, the junction contained 6 bases not matched to a gene. This CDR3 is 14 amino acids long. The CDR3 here is CSVAGTGRADTQYF. CDR3 DNA sequence: TGCAGCGTTGCCGGGACAGGGAGAGCAGATACGCAGTATTTT.

This clonotype has a count of ten or more. This chain links TRBV20-1 with TRBJ2-5; D perhaps matches TRBD1 (7 bases). The ends were cut back, 4 bases at V and 4 bases at J, with 10 bases in the middle. Germline loops: CDR1 DFQATT, CDR2 SNEGSKA (reference sequence). This CDR3 is 12 amino acids long. CDR3 sequence reads: CSATGGRETQYF. DNA for the CDR3: TGCAGTGCTACAGGGGGGAGAGAGACCCAGTACTTC.

There are many counts of this clonotype. V and J are TRBV15 and TRBJ2-5; tentatively, D is TRBD1 or TRBD2 (5 bases each). V lost 0 bases, J lost 4 bases, and 12 bases lay in between. Germline V gives CDR1 LNHNV, CDR2 YYDKDF (reference sequence). This CDR3 has 15 amino acids. CDR3 protein: CATSRDLGVTETQYF. DNA of the CDR3: TGTGCCACCAGCAGAGATCTGGGGGTAACAGAGACCCAGTACTTC.

This clonotype was seen more than once but under ten times. The chain links TRBV20-1 to TRBJ1-4; no definite D call. CDR1 is DFQATT, CDR2 SNEGSKA, per germline (reference sequence). The V gene lost 5 bases and the J gene lost 3 bases, with 7 bases spanning the gap. The CDR3 extends over 12 amino acids. CDR3 amino acids: CSAQRPNEKLFF. The CDR3 DNA reads TGCAGTGCTCAGAGGCCTAATGAAAAACTGTTTTTT.

In this sample, this clonotype turned up a few times. This chain uses TRBV5-6 with TRBJ2-7; 10 nucleotides agree with TRBD1. Trimming took 4 bases from V and 1 from J; bases not matched to a gene: 2. Germline V lookup: CDR1 SGHDT, CDR2 YYEEEE. This CDR3 comprises 14 residues. CDR3 nucleotide sequence: TGTGCCAGCAGCGAGGACAGGGGGTCCTACGAGCAGTACTTC. Protein sequence: CASSEDRGSYEQYF.

There are a few counts of this clonotype. The chain employs TRBV24-1 and TRBJ2-1; 12 positions agree with TRBD2. Germline CDR1 reads KGHDR; CDR2 reads SFDVKD. Trimming took 4 bases from V and 4 from J; bases not matched to a gene: 7. CDR3 length equals 17 residues. The CDR3 nucleotides are TGTGCCACCAGTGACCCCGGACTAGCGGGAACTTACAATGAGCAGTTCTTC. Protein: CATSDPGLAGTYNEQFF.

This clonotype was seen more than once but under ten times. The chain employs TRBV6-5 and TRBJ1-3, with D perhaps TRBD1 (5 bases). Germline CDR1 MNHEY, CDR2 SVGAGI. There are 16 residues in the CDR3. V was trimmed by 2 bases and J by 0 bases, leaving 11 bases between them. The CDR3 bases are TGTGCCAGCAGTTACCCCCCGACAGTCTCTGGAAACACCATATATTTT. Translated, it gives CASSYPPTVSGNTIYF.

This clonotype appeared many times. The V and J genes are TRBV28 and TRBJ2-5; a weak D match, TRBD2 (6 bases). Germline assignment: CDR1 MDHEN and CDR2 SYDVKM. The CDR3 extends over 15 amino acids. V was pared by 3 bases and J by 2 bases, with 13 bases between. The CDR3 protein is CASSFKGGWQETQYF. CDR3 bases: TGTGCCAGCAGTTTTAAGGGAGGTTGGCAAGAGACCCAGTACTTC.

This clonotype appeared many times. The chain joins TRBV5-1 to TRBJ2-1; no firm D call. Trimming took off 0 bases at V and 0 bases at J, with 7 bases between the two ends. The CDR3 sequence is 15 residues long. Germline-derived CDR1 and CDR2 are SGHRS and YFSETQ. In DNA form, the CDR3 reads TGCGCCAGCAGCTTGGGTGCCCCCTCCTACAATGAGCAGTTCTTC. Translated: CASSLGAPSYNEQFF.

The table lists this clonotype with a few counts. The rearrangement links TRBV6-5 to TRBJ2-3; perhaps TRBD2 as D (6 bases). The V gene lost 5 bases and the J gene lost 8 bases, with 11 bases spanning the gap. Germline CDR1 is MNHEY and CDR2 is SVGAGI. The CDR3 extends over 12 amino acids. In nucleotides, the CDR3 is TGTGCCAGCAGTCCTTGGAGGGGTACGCAGTATTTT. Protein: CASSPWRGTQYF.

This clonotype was counted ten times or more. The J gene is TRBJ2-1, the V gene TRBV24-1; D not resolved. The CDR3 sequence is 13 residues long. The V gene lost 4 bases and the J gene lost 9 bases, with 12 bases spanning the gap. Germline V gene data show CDR1 as KGHDR and CDR2 as SFDVKD. CDR3 nucleotides: TGTGCCACCAGTGACCCCACTATATCTGAGCAGTTCTTC. Translation gives CATSDPTISEQFF.

The rearrangement uses TRBV5-5 and TRBJ1-2, with D unclear. CDR1 and CDR2 from the germline V gene are SGHKS and YYEKEE (reference sequence). With 4 bases removed from V and 8 bases from J, the gap between germline ends came to 18 bases. The CDR3 is 14 amino acids. This CDR3 is CASSPRAQPGGYTF. CDR3 in DNA: TGTGCCAGCAGCCCTCGGGCCCAACCCGGAGGCTACACCTTC. The full variable domain, completed using reference TRBV5-5 and TRBJ1-2, is DAGVTQSPTHLIKTRGQQVTLRCSPISGHKSVSWYQQVLGQGPQFIFQYYEKEERGRGNFPDRFSARQFPNYSSELNVNALLLGDSALYLCASSPRAQPGGYTFGSGTRLTVV.

This clonotype was counted many times. The chain recombines TRBV4-1 with TRBJ2-7; D is uncertain. The CDR3 covers 15 residues. V lost 0 bases and J lost 3, with 12 bases in between. Germline lookup yields CDR1 MGHRA and CDR2 YSYEKL. Written as DNA, the CDR3 is TGCGCCAGCAGCCAAGATGACTCGCAGCTCTACGAGCAGTACTTC. It specifies CASSQDDSQLYEQYF.

This clonotype has only a few counts. The rearrangement uses TRBV28 and TRBJ1-6, with 7 bases aligning to TRBD1. The CDR3 loop spans 15 amino acids. Germline V gene sequence: CDR1 MDHEN, CDR2 SYDVKM. V lost 5 bases and J lost 9; bases outside the gene matches: 10. The CDR3 nucleotides are TGTGCCAGCAGTCAACGACAGGGCTTTTTTTCACCCCTCCACTTT. This encodes CASSQRQGFFSPLHF.

This chain uses TRBV5-6 with TRBJ2-3; D is unresolved. The germline V gene encodes CDR1 SGHDT and CDR2 YYEEEE. Trimming pared 0 bases from V and 2 bases from J, leaving 13 bases between. CDR3 length: 16 amino acids. Here the CDR3 reads CASSLGSGPPTDTQYF. The CDR3 nucleotides read TGTGCCAGCAGCTTGGGATCAGGCCCCCCCACAGATACGCAGTATTTT.

The V gene is TRBV5-6, the J gene TRBJ2-5, with TRBD1 identical over 9 bases. The CDR3 covers 17 residues. In germline, CDR1 is SGHDT, CDR2 YYEEEE. Unmatched junction bases numbered 11, after V lost 4 bases and J lost 1 base. The CDR3 nucleotides are TGTGCCAGCAGCAGAATACAGGGGGCCAAACTCCAAGAGACCCAGTACTTC. It encodes CASSRIQGAKLQETQYF.